This TCR beta chain was found in a study of monozygotic twins with inflammatory bowel disease (dated by TCRdb to the late 2010s). Turning to the overall study: The full study comprised about 28 monozygotic twin pairs: nine German pairs (four IBD-concordant, five IBD-discordant) and 19 IBD-discordant Danish pairs. Each individual had, on average, about 151 000 unique TCRalpha sequences and 181 000 unique TCRbeta sequences available for analysis. The search for disease-associated traits relied mainly on comparing, within discordant pairs, IBD patients with their genetically identical healthy co-twins.

CDR1 and CDR2 (SQVTM, ANQGSEA) derive from the germline V gene. From the cysteine up to the phenylalanine, the CDR3 has a length of 12 residues. DNA is not recorded here. The paper's findings and limits, for the study overall: IBD patients shared fewer clonotypes with other individuals than healthy twins did, most markedly in patients showing signs of disease activity. Concordant and discordant twins showed no difference in repertoire similarity, possibly because of limited statistical power. Background noise and inter-individual variability may have been introduced into the repertoires by the differing immunosuppressive treatments among patients. The analysis was unable to tell different T cell subtypes apart. The results gave no support for a single strong signal or clonotype linked to IBD. IBD patients had lower TCRbeta repertoire diversity, measured by the inverse Simpson index, than their healthy co-twins.

A roughly 2.6 ml peripheral blood sample was drawn into PAXgene tubes per donor and stored at -80°C. Without T cell sorting, total RNA was isolated from whole blood using the PAXgene blood miRNA kit on an automated QIAcube. Peripheral blood from monozygotic twin pairs who were concordant or discordant for inflammatory bowel disease underwent deep TCRalpha and TCRbeta repertoire profiling using unique molecular barcoding. Smoking habits were recorded for all twin pairs, and each individual was classified as a current, former or never smoker. With respect to this clonotype: Its recognized antigen is unknown.

Library preparation was by 5' RACE. Preparation of each TCR library used 3,000 to 3,500 ng of total RNA. For each sample, cDNA was synthesized in eight separate reactions using SMARTScribe reverse transcriptase. Unique molecular identifiers containing a 6-nucleotide sample barcode were introduced through template switching during cDNA synthesis. Two nested PCRs of about 15 and 9 cycles amplified the TCRalpha and TCRbeta cDNA, and bead purification followed each PCR. Before amplification, the cDNA was treated with uracil DNA-glycosylase and purified using the QIAquick PCR purification kit. The second PCR added Illumina TruSeq-compatible adapters along with sample-specific barcodes. Library quality and concentration were checked on TapeStation and Qubit, and libraries were pooled at around 5 ng each. Sequencing of the pooled libraries was done on an Illumina HiSeq2500 single-index Rapid Run using custom sequencing primers and 2 x 100 bp reads. The authors' pipeline ran thus. UMI-based consensus assembly with MiGEC version 1.2.6 was used to correct PCR and sequencing errors. MiXCR version 2.1.1 was used for V(D)J alignment, clonotype assembly and CDR3 extraction. To normalise gene usage, clonotype sharing and MAIT/NKT TCR abundance, the top 1000, 10 000 and 20 000 clonotypes in each sample were analysed. After downsampling to 27 000 UMIs, diversity was calculated as the inverse Simpson index using the vegan R package. Statistical testing used paired Mann-Whitney U tests on the discordant twin pairs and applied Benjamini-Hochberg correction for multiple testing. Following TCRdb reprocessing, every CDR3 protein sequence forms one entry, and DNA is not provided. These V and J calls originate from TCRdb's pipeline instead of the authors' own analysis. This sample's table carries roughly 300,000 distinct CDR3 sequences. 5.6% of the sample belongs to the ten largest clones.

Sequencing input: blood. This TCR was sampled from a human donor with ulcerative colitis or Crohn's disease, or a healthy co-twin of an affected twin (not recorded which). The chain links TRBV29-1 with TRBJ2-6. CDR3 sequence: CSVVSGANVLTF.